This T cell receptor (beta chain) stems from a study of blood T cell repertoires in COVID-19 (TCRdb year 2020). Study-level background: Collaborator samples came from the United States, Italy and Spain and covered acute and convalescent phases of COVID-19. HLA class I and class II types, where available, came from metadata supplied by the sample provider rather than from assay-based typing. The repertoires were made available in a free public database intended to serve as a resource for research on the immune response to SARS-CoV-2. Deeply sampled blood TCRbeta repertoires from subjects exposed to, actively infected with, or recovered from COVID-19 were included in the dataset. Nearly every sample came with metadata listing a de-identified subject ID, COVID-19 status, age in years and sex. The prospective study material was composed of cDNA or gDNA derived from T cells, B-cell-depleted T cells, or PBMCs. Samples came from the ongoing ImmuneRACE study (first 160 participants) plus 1,254 subjects from 6 global collaborators.

Findings and caveats that apply to the study as a whole: The quantity of clinical and demographic metadata differed by source and by participant and was supplied without curation.

Enrolling through a virtual design, the prospective study's participants ranged in age from roughly 18 to 95 years and lived across about two dozen United States geographic areas. In the prospective study, cohorts were assigned on the basis of participant-reported clinical history obtained from a screening survey and a study questionnaire. Exposed participants had been in contact with someone with a PCR-confirmed or clinician-diagnosed COVID-19 case within 2 weeks of study entry. In the prospective study, whole blood, serum and a nasopharyngeal or oropharyngeal swab were collected from each participant by mobile phlebotomists. Participants in the prospective study had the option to provide additional blood draws and questionnaires over a roughly 2-month period. Prospective study blood samples were shipped either frozen or at room temperature before DNA extraction. For CDR1 and CDR2, the germline V gene lists SNHLY and FYNNEI. A distance of 15 bases separates the germline ends of V and J, which lose 7 bases and 5 bases respectively. Measured from the cysteine to the phenylalanine, the CDR3 is 14 residues long. Of the read, only the CDR3 DNA is kept; its 42 bases are in frame from base 1.

This clone was found once. Its antigen is still unknown. Base qualities were left out, and no much larger clone turns up one base away. TCRbeta CDR3 regions were amplified from genomic DNA using the immunoSEQ Assay, a bias-controlled multiplex PCR. Processing in the source paper ran as follows. The number of nucleated cells in each sample was estimated from the amplification of reference gene primers within the assay. To quantify the absolute abundance of each unique TCRbeta CDR3 rearrangement, sequence reads were collapsed and filtered. For each sample, productive Simpson clonality was calculated as the square root of Simpson's diversity index over productive rearrangements. The table was pulled from immuneACCESS by TCRdb, which kept in-frame rearrangements only. Such tables lose some clones; where checked, under half of the loss comes from unresolved V genes, and the rest has no known cause. D and trimming come from the DNA, and the V and J calls and clone size come from that table. In this sample the table shows 150,000 or so clones, about nine tenths of which occur a single time. Roughly 3.9% of the sample lies in the top ten.

The material sequenced was PBMCs or T cells enriched from blood (not recorded which). The source is a woman aged 35 to 49 who had been exposed to COVID-19. Recombination joined TRBV2 with TRBJ1-5; confidence is insufficient to name the D gene. The CDR3 reads CASTVRGRDQPQHF. The DNA sequence follows: TGTGCCAGCACAGTCAGAGGGCGGGATCAGCCCCAGCATTTT.